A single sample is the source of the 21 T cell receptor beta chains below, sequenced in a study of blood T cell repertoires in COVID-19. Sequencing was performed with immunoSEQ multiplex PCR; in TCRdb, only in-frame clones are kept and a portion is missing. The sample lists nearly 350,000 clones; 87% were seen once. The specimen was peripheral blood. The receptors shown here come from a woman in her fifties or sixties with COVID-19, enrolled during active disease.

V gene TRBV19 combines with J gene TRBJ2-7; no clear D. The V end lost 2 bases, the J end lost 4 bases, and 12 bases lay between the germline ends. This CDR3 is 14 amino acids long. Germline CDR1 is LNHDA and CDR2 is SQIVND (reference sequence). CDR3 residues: CASSIQLHRYEQYF. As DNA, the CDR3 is TGTGCCAGTAGTATACAACTACATCGATACGAGCAGTACTTC.

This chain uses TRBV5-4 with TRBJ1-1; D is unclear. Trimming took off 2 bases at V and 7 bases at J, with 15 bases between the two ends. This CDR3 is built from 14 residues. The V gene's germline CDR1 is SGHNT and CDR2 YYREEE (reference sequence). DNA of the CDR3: TGTGCCAGCAGCTTCCCCCCCCCAGGAAGTGAAGCTTTCTTT. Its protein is CASSFPPPGSEAFF. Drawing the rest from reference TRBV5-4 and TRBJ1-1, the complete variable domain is ETGVTQSPTHLIKTRGQQVTLRCSSQSGHNTVSWYQQALGQGPQFIFQYYREEENGRGNFPPRFSGLQFPNYSSELNVNALELDDSALYLCASSFPPPGSEAFFGQGTRLTVV.

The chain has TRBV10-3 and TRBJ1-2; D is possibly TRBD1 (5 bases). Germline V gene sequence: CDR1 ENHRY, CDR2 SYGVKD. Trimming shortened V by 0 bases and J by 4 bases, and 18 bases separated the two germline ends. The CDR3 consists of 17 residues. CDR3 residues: CAISESLGVPDPYGYTF. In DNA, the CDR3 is TGTGCCATCAGTGAGTCTCTAGGGGTACCTGACCCCTATGGCTACACCTTC.

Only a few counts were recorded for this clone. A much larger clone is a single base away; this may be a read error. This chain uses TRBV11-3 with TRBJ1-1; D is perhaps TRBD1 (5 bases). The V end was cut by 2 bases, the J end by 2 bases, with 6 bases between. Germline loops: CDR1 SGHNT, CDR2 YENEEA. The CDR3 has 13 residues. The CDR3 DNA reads TGTGCCAGCAGCTTACAGGGCAACACTGAAGCTTTCTTT. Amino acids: CASSLQGNTEAFF. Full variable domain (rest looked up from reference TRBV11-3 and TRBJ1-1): EAGVVQSPRYKIIEKKQPVAFWCNPISGHNTLYWYLQNLGQGPELLIRYENEEAVDDSQLPKDRFSAERLKGVDSTLKIQPAELGDSAVYLCASSLQGNTEAFFGQGTRLTVV.

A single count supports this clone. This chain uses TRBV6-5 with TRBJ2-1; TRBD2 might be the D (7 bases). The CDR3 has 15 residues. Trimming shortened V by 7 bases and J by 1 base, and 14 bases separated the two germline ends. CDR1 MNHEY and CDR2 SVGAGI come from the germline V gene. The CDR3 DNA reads TGTGCCAGCACCGAGGGGGGGGGTTCCTACAATGAGCAGTTCTTC. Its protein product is CASTEGGGSYNEQFF.

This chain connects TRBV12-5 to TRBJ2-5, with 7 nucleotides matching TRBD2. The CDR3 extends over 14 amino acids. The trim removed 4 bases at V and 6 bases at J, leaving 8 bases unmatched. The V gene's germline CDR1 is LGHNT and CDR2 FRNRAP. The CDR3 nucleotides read TGTGCTAGTGGTTCAGCGGGAACGGTGAAGACCCAGTACTTC. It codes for CASGSAGTVKTQYF.

For the CDR3, the DNA is TGTGCCAGCAAGGGGGCTGTTTCGACATATCAAGAGACCCAGTACTTC. Protein: CASKGAVSTYQETQYF. The V gene is TRBV5-6, the J gene TRBJ2-5; 7 bases line up with TRBD1. Germline CDR1 and CDR2: SGHDT and YYEEEE. The CDR3 is 16 amino acids. The V segment lost 6 bases and the J segment 2 bases; nucleotides outside the gene matches: 13. Based on the CDR3 plus reference TRBV5-6 and TRBJ2-5, the full variable domain is DAGVTQSPTHLIKTRGQQVTLRCSPKSGHDTVSWYQQALGQGPQFIFQYYEEEERQRGNFPDRFSGHQFPNYSSELNVNALLLGDSALYLCASKGAVSTYQETQYFGPGTRLLVL.

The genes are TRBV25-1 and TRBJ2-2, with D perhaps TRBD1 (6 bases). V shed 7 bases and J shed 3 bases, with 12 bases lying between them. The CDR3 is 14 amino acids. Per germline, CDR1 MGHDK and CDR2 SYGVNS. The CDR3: CASTRTADTGELFF. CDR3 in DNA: TGTGCCAGCACACGGACAGCGGACACCGGGGAGCTGTTTTTT.

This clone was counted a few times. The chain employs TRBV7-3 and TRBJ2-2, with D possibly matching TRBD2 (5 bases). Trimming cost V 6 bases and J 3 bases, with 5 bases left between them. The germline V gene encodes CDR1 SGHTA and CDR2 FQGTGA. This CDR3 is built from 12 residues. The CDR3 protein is CASRRDTGELFF. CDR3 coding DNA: TGTGCCAGCAGGAGGGACACCGGGGAGCTGTTTTTT.

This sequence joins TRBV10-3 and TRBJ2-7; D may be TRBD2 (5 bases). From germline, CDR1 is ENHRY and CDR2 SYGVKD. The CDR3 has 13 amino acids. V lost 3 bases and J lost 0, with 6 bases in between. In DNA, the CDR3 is TGTGCCATCAGTGACGGGATCTCCTACGAGCAGTACTTC. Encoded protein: CAISDGISYEQYF.

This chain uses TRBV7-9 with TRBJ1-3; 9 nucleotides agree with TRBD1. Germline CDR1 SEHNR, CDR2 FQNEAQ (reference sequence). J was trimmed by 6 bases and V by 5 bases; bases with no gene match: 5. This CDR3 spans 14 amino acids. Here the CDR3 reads CASSLTGGENTIYF. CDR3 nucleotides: TGTGCCAGCAGCCTAACAGGGGGCGAAAACACCATATATTTT.

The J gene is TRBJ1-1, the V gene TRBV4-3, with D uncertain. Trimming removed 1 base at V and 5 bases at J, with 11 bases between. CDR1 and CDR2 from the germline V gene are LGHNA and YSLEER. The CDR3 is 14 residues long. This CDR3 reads CASSQVIVGTEAFF. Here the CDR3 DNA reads TGCGCCAGCAGCCAAGTCATAGTCGGGACTGAAGCTTTCTTT.

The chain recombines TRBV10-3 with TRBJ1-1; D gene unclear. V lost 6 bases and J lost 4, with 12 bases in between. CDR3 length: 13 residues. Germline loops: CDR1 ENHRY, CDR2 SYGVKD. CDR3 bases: TGTGCCATCAGACCACGGGTTGGCACTGAAGCTTTCTTT. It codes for CAIRPRVGTEAFF.

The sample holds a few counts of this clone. The CDR3 DNA reads TGTGCCAGCAGCCCCGGTGTTCTAGCCAAAAACATTCAGTACTTC. This sequence encodes CASSPGVLAKNIQYF. This chain connects TRBV3-1 (or the pseudogene TRBV3-2) to TRBJ2-4; D unresolved. This CDR3 has 15 residues. Deletions cut 4 bases from V and 0 bases from J, with 10 bases between. Germline CDR1 is LGHDT and CDR2 is YNNKEL (reference sequence).

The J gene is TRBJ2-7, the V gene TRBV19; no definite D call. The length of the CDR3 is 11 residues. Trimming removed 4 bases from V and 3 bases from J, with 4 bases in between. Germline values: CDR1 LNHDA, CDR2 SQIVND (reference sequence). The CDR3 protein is CASSTIYEQYF. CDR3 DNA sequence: TGTGCCAGTAGTACAATCTACGAGCAGTACTTC.

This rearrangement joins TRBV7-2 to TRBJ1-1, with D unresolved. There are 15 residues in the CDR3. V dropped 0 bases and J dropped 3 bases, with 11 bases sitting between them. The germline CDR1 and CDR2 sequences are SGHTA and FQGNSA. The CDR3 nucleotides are TGTGCCAGCAGCTTAGCCTCGGGCGGGGACACTGAAGCTTTCTTT. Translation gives CASSLASGGDTEAFF.

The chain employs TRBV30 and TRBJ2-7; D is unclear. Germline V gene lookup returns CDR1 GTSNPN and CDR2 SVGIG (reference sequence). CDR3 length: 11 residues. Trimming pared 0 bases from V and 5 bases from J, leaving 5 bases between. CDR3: CAWSVRDEQYF. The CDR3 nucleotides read TGTGCCTGGAGTGTACGCGACGAGCAGTACTTC.

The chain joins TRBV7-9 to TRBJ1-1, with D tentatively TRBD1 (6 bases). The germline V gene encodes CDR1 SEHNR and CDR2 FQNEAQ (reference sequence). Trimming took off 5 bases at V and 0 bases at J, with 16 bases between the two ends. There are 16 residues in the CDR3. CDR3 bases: TGTGCCAGCAGCCCCCGAGGTGGGACAATGAACACTGAAGCTTTCTTT. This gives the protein CASSPRGGTMNTEAFF.

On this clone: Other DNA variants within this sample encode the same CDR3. The CDR3 is CAISETGSSYEQYF. CDR3 bases: TGTGCCATCAGTGAAACAGGGAGCTCCTACGAGCAGTACTTC. The rearrangement uses TRBV10-3 and TRBJ2-7, with D possibly TRBD1 on 6 matching bases. The V gene lost 3 bases and the J gene lost 0 bases, with 9 bases spanning the gap. The length of the CDR3 is 14 residues. The germline gives CDR1 ENHRY, CDR2 SYGVKD.

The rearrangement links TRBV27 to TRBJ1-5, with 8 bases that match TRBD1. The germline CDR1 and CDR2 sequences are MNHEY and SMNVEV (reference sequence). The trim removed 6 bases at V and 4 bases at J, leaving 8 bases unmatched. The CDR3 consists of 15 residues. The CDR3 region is CASRQDRVGNQPQHF. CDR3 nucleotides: TGTGCCAGCAGACAGGACAGGGTGGGGAATCAGCCCCAGCATTTT.

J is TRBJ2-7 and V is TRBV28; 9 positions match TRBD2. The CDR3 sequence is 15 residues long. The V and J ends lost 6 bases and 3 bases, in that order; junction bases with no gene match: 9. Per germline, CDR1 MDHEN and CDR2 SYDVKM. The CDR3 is CASRSSGGRYYEQYF. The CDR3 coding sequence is TGTGCCAGCAGAAGTAGCGGGGGAAGATACTACGAGCAGTACTTC.